This TCR beta chain emerged from a study of cytomegalovirus exposure and HLA in healthy donors (dated by TCRdb to the late 2010s). The study in broad terms: According to an earlier analysis of around 600 of the donors, 150 million to 200 million T cells yielded roughly 100 million unique TCR beta sequences and 276 Gb of sequence data. Among around 400 genotyped donors of the cohort, an average of roughly 230,000 unique TCR beta nucleotide sequences was sequenced per donor, of which about 18% were non-productive. In an earlier analysis of 587 of the donors, high-throughput TCR beta sequencing was used to judge whether each TCR beta V gene segment behaved as functional or pseudogenic. Every repertoire in the discovery cohort had been generated on one and the same sequencing platform. The study combined high-throughput TCR immunosequencing, statistical association of individual TCRs with disease status, and machine learning to predict cytomegalovirus infection status. Several DR-DQ haplotypes were treated as single units for association and clustering because of strong linkage in the cohort. In addition to the first cohort of around 670 subjects, a separate validation cohort of approximately 130 different subjects was used. Rather than drawing on any new phenotypic data, the later analysis identified candidate immune exposures from TCR beta sequences and the way those sequences occurred across donors. Donor age, sex, ethnicity and CMV serostatus were compiled together with the repertoire data. HLA typing included class I and class II loci at four-digit resolution. Typing coverage differed by locus: A, B, C, DRB1 and DQB1 were typed in about 620-640 donors, DQA1 in roughly 500, DPA1 in approximately 610, and DPB1 in approximately 450. The study aimed to test whether signatures of past pathogen exposure could be identified by cataloging public T cell receptors. In a later genetic analysis, genome-wide SNP genotypes for about three fifths of the roughly 670 donors were used, and that subset was treated as a discovery cohort. An early release that covered approximately 600 HLA-typed donors contained approximately 300 gigabases of sequencing data and tens of millions of unique TCR sequences. The study profiled the T cell repertoires of about 720 subjects by immunosequencing and related them to cytomegalovirus serostatus. A later analysis re-examined previously published TCR beta repertoires from hundreds of donors and added high-resolution HLA genotyping to investigate patterns of TCR occurrence. Of the 398 genotyped donors, approximately 82% fell in the genetic ancestry cluster associated with self-reported Caucasian donors. Summary of the overall study and its limitations: Presence/absence analyses assumed roughly uniform sequencing depth across donors, an assumption that may not hold. In vitro tests confirmed that a few of the cytomegalovirus-associated TCR beta chains recognize cytomegalovirus antigens. Because HLA typing was unavailable for some donors at each locus, only the typed subset was used in association tests. The classifier was reported to diagnose cytomegalovirus status with high specificity and sensitivity in both the original and validation cohorts. The study listed 150 to 200 TCR beta chains as associated with cytomegalovirus. Linkage disequilibrium might explain the correlated functional status among segregating V segments, but an unknown experimental factor could not be ruled out. The cohort was sequenced for TCR beta chains only, and without alpha or paired-chain data the features that could be detected were limited. Seventeen rarely observed V segments, including chromosome 9 orphons, were excluded from the earlier analysis of some 590 of the donors because counts were too low. The authors suggested that the approach could potentially be extended to other disease states and immunological phenotypes. In an earlier analysis of approximately 590 of the donors, most TCR beta V segments were observed in productive rearrangements about 90% or about 30% of the time, broadly matching IMGT annotations. In a later analysis, HLA-associated TCR beta chains were found to be more clonally expanded and to have lower generation probabilities than equally common non-associated chains. A cluster of highly shared sequence variants was judged likely to be a technical artifact of the sequencing pipeline. According to a later analysis, parvovirus B19, influenza, CMV and Epstein-Barr virus appeared linked to several top co-occurrence clusters. Specific HLA alleles were associated with roughly 16,000 TCR beta sequences at a false discovery rate of 0.05 in a later analysis. According to a later analysis, most CMV-associated TCR beta chains appeared to be HLA-restricted, and the HLA associations seemed to be driven largely by CMV exposure. The 87-base-pair reads could not distinguish some IMGT-functional V segments, including TRBV6-2 and TRBV6-3, so those segments were excluded. Strong co-occurrence of HLA alleles, especially DR and DQ, made assigning TCR associations to individual alleles difficult. In a later genetic analysis, fewer N-insertions in productive TCRs were reported among donors in an Asian-associated ancestry cluster than the roughly 700-donor mean. A further reported finding was that TCR beta sequences accurately predicted the HLA-A and HLA-B alleles for most subjects in the first cohort. Most TCR sequences were seen in very few donors, while some public TCRs were found in many individuals. In a later genetic analysis, a missense DCLRE1C variant was associated with V-gene and J-gene trimming of TCR beta chains, and the association was replicated in an independent cohort. For the cohort, immune exposure information was limited to CMV serostatus. In a later analysis, TCR association rates were found to vary across HLA loci, with the most associated TCRs seen for DRB1 alleles and the fewest for HLA-C alleles.

Inclusive of the bounding cysteine and phenylalanine, the CDR3 is 16 residues long. Just CDR3 DNA is preserved here, 48 bases in frame from base 1. Relative to germline, V is 5 bases shorter and J is 3 bases shorter, with 20 bases between their ends. The germline V gene supplies CDR1 SGHVS and CDR2 FQNEAQ. Libraries were prepared through the immunoSEQ multiplex PCR assay. For the multiplex PCR, a mixture combining 60 forward primers for TCR Vbeta segments and 13 reverse primers for TCR Jbeta segments was used. The CDR3 region of rearranged TCR beta genes was amplified from genomic DNA with a multiplex PCR assay. On the Illumina HiSeq System, the amplified TCR beta libraries were sequenced as 87-base-pair reads. The authors' pipeline ran thus. A later analysis counted about 80 million unique TCR beta chains across the 666 repertoires, and some 12 million of these chains were shared by at least two donors. To remove PCR and sequencing errors, raw reads were error-corrected and collapsed into unique sequences using a nearest-neighbor algorithm that merged closely related sequences. CDR3 sequences were aligned to IMGT reference sequences to assign V, D and J gene segments. For a sequence to be retained, a match of at least six nucleotides to both a V gene segment and a J gene segment was required. A rearrangement counted as productive if the CDR3 had no stop codons and remained in frame with V and J, and every other rearrangement counted as non-productive. CDR3 was defined by IMGT convention, running from the second conserved V-encoded cysteine to the conserved J-encoded phenylalanine. Sequences without an unambiguous match to a single V gene segment were excluded from the earlier analysis of a few hundred of the donors. An earlier analysis of about 600 of the donors called V segments functional above 56.7% productive rearrangements and segregating when the between-donor standard deviation exceeded 5%. A statistical classification framework was built for diagnosing cytomegalovirus status from the catalog of TCR beta chain sequences. In a later analysis, TCR nucleotide sequences were compared against IMGT/GENE-DB human TR gene sequences so that V and J genes could be assigned. A later analysis assigned CDR3 sequences and most-parsimonious VDJ recombination scenarios with the TCRdist pipeline. In a later analysis, each TCR beta chain was defined by its CDR3 amino acid sequence together with its V-gene family, and reads lacking a unique V-gene family were excluded. In a later analysis, around 650 highly shared, low-generation-probability nucleotide sequences were removed to address suspected cross-contamination and a sequencing artifact. In a later analysis, a clonal expansion index was calculated for each public chain from normalized within-repertoire ranks of inferred template counts. A later analysis computed generation probabilities with a VDJ recombination model fitted to out-of-frame rearrangements, and checked the results against IGoR. In a later analysis, TCR-TCR, TCR-HLA and TCR-CMV co-occurrence was scored with hypergeometric tests, and a repertoire-size bias correction was applied to TCR pairs. False discovery rates were estimated in a later analysis by permuting HLA or CMV assignments 20 times. In a later analysis, co-occurring TCRs were grouped using DBSCAN, and TCRdist sequence similarity was added for clustering within HLA-allele-positive subsets. Repertoires with fewer than 30,000 or more than 120,000 public chains were left out of co-occurrence clustering, as were about five repertoires with anomalous nucleotide sharing. What TCRdb holds here is the immuneACCESS table cut down to in-frame rearrangements. Part of the clones is not present; checked against another copy, under half of the missing clones reflect an unresolved V gene, and the others are unexplained. That table gives V, J and clone size, and the DNA gave D and trimming. This sample is represented by about 120,000 clones; around 78% of them were singletons. About 19% of the sample is taken by the ten largest.

In total, 500 to 700 healthy bone marrow donors made up the cohort. At the time of sampling, every cohort member was nominally healthy, though immune exposures that went unrecorded were likely present. The donor tested CMV seropositive, placing the donor among the 289 seropositive members of the cohort. Every donor gave a peripheral blood sample, and the peripheral blood mononuclear cells from that sample were used for TCR beta sequencing. The Qiagen DNeasy Blood Extraction Kit was used to extract genomic DNA from the blood cell samples. About this clone itself: It has no known antigen specificity. Per-nucleotide qualities are absent, and no much larger clonotype sits a single base away.

The origin of this receptor is a young man in good health and CMV-seropositive. Sequencing was carried out using PBMCs. Recombination linked TRBV7-8 to TRBJ2-7; a tentative D call is TRBD2 (6 bases match). The nucleotide sequence is given as TGTGCCAGCAGCCCCCTGAGTGCGGGGCAAAACTACGAGCAGTACTTC. Its protein reads: CASSPLSAGQNYEQYF.